A single T cell receptor beta chain is shown here with its context. Its antigen is unknown. The sample belongs to a study of vaccination effects on CD4 cells after COVID-19. Study-level background: Post-vaccine sampling took place a median of 72 days after the second dose.

Antigen-specific CD4+ T cells were first expanded with viral peptide pools by the ViraFEST assay and only then sequenced. CD4+ T cell isolation took place after about nine days of culture. Participants completed two doses of the BNT162b2 or mRNA-1273 vaccine. PBMC cultures contained two million cells per well, approximately 9.2 IU/ml IL-2 and around 9.4 ug/ml peptides. There are 15 residues in the CDR3. The V segment lost 2 bases and the J segment 7 bases; nucleotides outside the gene matches: 5. Looked up from germline, CDR1 is LNHDA and CDR2 is SQIVND (reference sequence). Clones were read by immunoSEQ multiplex PCR, and TCRdb kept only the in-frame ones, dropping some. The table lists tens of thousands of clones, 55% to 85% of them singletons.

The V gene is TRBV19, the J gene TRBJ1-6; TRBD1 agrees at 7 bases. The input for sequencing was CD4+ T cells from PBMCs cultured with HCoV-NL63 spike peptides, taken after COVID-19 vaccination. The receptor's source is a human donor who received a COVID-19 vaccine. Here the CDR3 DNA reads TGTGCCAGTAGTATATCGCAGGGGGTAAATTCACCCCTCCACTTT. It encodes CASSISQGVNSPLHF.